This T cell receptor beta chain was recorded in a study of blood T cell repertoires in COVID-19. Study-level information: Whether acute or convalescent, the COVID-19 samples came from the United States, Italy and Spain. Sample material is recorded as cDNA or gDNA derived from T cells, B-cell-depleted T cells, or PBMCs.

Authors' data handling: It was from reference gene primer amplification that nucleated cell counts were estimated. The protocol was immunoSEQ multiplex PCR, while the TCRdb copy is restricted to in-frame clones and leaves out a portion. V and J calls and clone size are those listed in that table; D and trimming were worked out from the DNA. The sample consists of over 120,000 clones, about 88% of them appearing once. The sequenced sample was peripheral blood. The receptor was isolated from a human donor with acute or convalescent COVID-19. The donor label of this sample is uncertain.

The CDR3 protein is CASSPVRSSYNEQFF. The DNA of the CDR3 is TGTGCCAGCAGCCCCGTGCGATCGTCCTACAATGAGCAGTTCTTC. This rearrangement joins TRBV11-2 to TRBJ2-1; D ambiguous. CDR3 length: 15 residues. The V gene lost 5 bases and the J gene lost 1 base, with 12 bases spanning the gap. Germline CDR1 reads SGHAT; CDR2 reads FQNNGV.